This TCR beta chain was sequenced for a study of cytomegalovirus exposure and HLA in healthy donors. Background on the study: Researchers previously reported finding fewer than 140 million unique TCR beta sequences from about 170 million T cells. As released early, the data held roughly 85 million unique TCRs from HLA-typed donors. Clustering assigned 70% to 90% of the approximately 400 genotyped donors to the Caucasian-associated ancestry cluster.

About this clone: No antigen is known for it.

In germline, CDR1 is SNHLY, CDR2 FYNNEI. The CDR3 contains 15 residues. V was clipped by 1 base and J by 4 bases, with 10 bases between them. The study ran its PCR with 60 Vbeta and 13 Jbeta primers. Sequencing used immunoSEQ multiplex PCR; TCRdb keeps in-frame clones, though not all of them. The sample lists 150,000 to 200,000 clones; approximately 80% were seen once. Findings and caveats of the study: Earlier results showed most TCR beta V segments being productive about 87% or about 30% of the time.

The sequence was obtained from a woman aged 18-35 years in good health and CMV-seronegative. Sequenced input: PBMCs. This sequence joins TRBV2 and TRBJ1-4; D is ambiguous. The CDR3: CASSEGASINEKLFF. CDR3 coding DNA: TGTGCCAGCAGTGAAGGGGCCAGCATTAATGAAAAACTGTTTTTT.